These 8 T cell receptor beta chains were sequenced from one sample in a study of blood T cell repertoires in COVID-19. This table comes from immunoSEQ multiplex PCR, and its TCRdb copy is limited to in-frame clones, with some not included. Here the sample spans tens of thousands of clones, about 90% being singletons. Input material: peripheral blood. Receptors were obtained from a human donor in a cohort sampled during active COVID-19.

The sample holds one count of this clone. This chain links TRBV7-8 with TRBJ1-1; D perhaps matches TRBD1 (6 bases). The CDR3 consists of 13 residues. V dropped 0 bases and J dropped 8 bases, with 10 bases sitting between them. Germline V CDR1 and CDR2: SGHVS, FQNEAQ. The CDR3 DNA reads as TGTGCCAGCAGCTTAGCTGGACAGTGGGAAGCTTTCTTT. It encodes CASSLAGQWEAFF.

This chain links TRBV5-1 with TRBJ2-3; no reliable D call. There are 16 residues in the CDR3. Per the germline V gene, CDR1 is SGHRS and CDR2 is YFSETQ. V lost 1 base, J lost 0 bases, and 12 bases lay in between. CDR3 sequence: CASSLSLVGSTDTQYF. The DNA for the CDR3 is TGCGCCAGCAGCTTGTCGCTAGTTGGGAGCACAGATACGCAGTATTTT. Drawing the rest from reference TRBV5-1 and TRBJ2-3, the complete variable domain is KAGVTQTPRYLIKTRGQQVTLSCSPISGHRSVSWYQQTPGQGLQFLFEYFSETQRNKGNFPGRFSGRQFSNSRSEMNVSTLELGDSALYLCASSLSLVGSTDTQYFGPGTRLTVL.

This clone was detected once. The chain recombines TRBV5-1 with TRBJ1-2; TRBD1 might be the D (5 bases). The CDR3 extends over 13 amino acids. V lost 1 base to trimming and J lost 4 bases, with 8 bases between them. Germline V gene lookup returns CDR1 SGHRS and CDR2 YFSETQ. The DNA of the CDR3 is TGCGCCAGCAGCTTGACAGGAACCTATGGCTACACCTTC. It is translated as CASSLTGTYGYTF.

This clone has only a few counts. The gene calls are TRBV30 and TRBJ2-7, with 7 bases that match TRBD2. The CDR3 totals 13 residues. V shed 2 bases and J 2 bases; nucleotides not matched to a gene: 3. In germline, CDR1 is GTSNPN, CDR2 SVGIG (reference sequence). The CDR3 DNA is TGTGCCTGGAGTAGAGGGAGGGCCTACGAGCAGTACTTC. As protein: CAWSRGRAYEQYF. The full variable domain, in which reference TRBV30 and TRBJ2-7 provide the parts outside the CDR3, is SQTIHQWPATLVQPVGSPLSLECTVEGTSNPNLYWYRQAAGRGLQLLFYSVGIGQISSEVPQNLSASRPQDRQFILSSKKLLLSDSGFYLCAWSRGRAYEQYFGPGTRLTVT.

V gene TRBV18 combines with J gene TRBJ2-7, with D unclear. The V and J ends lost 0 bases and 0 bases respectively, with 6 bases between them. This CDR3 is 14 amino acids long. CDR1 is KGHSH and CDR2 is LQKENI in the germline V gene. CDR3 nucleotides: TGTGCCAGCTCACCACCGGGCAGCTCCTACGAGCAGTACTTC. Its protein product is CASSPPGSSYEQYF.

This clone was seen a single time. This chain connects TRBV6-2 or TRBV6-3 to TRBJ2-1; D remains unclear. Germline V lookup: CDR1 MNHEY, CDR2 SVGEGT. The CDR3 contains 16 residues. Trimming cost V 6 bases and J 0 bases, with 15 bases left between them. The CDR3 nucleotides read TGTGCCAGCAGCATCAACCTAGTTGTCTCCTACAATGAGCAGTTCTTC. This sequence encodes CASSINLVVSYNEQFF.

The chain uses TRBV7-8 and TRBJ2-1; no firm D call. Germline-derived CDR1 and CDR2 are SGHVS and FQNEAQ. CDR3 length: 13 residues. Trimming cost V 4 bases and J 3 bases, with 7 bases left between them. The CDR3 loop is CASSYLNYNEQFF. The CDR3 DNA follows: TGTGCCAGCAGCTACCTAAACTACAATGAGCAGTTCTTC.

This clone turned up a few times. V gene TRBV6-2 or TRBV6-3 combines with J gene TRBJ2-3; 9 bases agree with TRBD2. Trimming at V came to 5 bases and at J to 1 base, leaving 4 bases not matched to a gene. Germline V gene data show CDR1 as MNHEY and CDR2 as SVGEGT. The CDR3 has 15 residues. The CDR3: CASSPRGGGTDTQYF. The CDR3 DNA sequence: TGTGCCAGCAGTCCGCGGGGGGGCGGCACAGATACGCAGTATTTT.